The clone carrying this T cell receptor (beta chain) was seen more than once but under ten times. The antigen is undetermined. With 2 bases removed from V and 2 bases from J, the gap between germline ends came to 11 bases. The CDR3 is 15 residues long. The germline V gene encodes CDR1 MNHEY and CDR2 SVGAGI. Clones were sequenced by immunoSEQ multiplex PCR, and TCRdb holds only the in-frame ones, with some missing. This sample carries over 30,000 clones, 85% to 90% of them seen once, and the ten largest clones take more than 4%. The data are from a study of T cells in localized non-small cell lung cancer. Whole-study results and caveats: Sequencing covered just one tumor region, so heterogeneity cannot be ruled out. Longer overall survival was linked to higher blood T cell density. Highest T cell clonality was seen in uninvolved adjacent lung, surpassing that measured in tumor. In adjacent lung, a median approximately 60 of the top 100 tumor clones were found.

Specimen: peripheral blood, collected before any cancer treatment. The chain carries TRBV6-5 and TRBJ2-3; the D gene is possibly TRBD2 (6 bases). This TCR was recovered from a man between 40 and 70 years old with stage I lung adenocarcinoma. CDR3 in DNA: TGTGCCAGCAGTTACGGGACTCCCGACACAGATACGCAGTATTTT. Residues: CASSYGTPDTDTQYF.